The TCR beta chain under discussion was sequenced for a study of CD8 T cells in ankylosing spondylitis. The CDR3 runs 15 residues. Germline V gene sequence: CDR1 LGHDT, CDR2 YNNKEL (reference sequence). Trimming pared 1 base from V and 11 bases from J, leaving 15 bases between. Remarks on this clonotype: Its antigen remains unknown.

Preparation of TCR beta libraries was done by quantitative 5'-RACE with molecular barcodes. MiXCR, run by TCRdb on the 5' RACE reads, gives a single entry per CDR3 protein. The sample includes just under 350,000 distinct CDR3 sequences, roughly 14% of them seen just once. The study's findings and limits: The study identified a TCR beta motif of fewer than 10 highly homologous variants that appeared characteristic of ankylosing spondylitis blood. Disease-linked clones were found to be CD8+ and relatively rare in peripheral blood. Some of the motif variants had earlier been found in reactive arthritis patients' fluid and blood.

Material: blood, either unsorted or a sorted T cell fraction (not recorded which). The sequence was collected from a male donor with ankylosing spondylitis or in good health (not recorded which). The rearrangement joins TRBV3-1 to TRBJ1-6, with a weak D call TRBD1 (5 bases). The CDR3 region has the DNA TGTGCCAGCAGCCAAGGGGACGGCTTAGTGGCACCCCTCCACTTT. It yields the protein CASSQGDGLVAPLHF.